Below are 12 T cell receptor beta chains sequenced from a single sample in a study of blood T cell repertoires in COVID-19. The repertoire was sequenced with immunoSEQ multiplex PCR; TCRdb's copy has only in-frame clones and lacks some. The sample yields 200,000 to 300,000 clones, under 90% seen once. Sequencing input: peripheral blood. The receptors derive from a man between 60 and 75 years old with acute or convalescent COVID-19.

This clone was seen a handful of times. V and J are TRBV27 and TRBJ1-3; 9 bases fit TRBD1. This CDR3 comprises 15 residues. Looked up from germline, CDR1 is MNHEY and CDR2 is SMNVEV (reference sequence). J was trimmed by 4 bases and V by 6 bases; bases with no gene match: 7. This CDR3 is CASRRSGTGGNTIYF. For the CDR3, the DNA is TGTGCCAGCAGACGATCTGGGACAGGGGGAAACACCATATATTTT.

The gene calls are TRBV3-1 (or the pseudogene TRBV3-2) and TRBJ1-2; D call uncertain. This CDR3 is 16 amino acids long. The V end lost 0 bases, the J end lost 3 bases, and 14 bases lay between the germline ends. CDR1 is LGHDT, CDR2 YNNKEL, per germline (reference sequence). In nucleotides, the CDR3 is TGTGCCAGCAGCCAAGAGGCAGGAATATCTTACTATGGCTACACCTTC. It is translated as CASSQEAGISYYGYTF.

CDR3 bases: TGTGCCAGCTCACCGGGACAGGGAGCTGAAAAACTGTTTTTT. This translates into CASSPGQGAEKLFF. The V gene is TRBV18, the J gene TRBJ1-4, with 9 bases fitting TRBD1. The CDR3 runs 14 residues. The J segment lost 7 bases and the V segment lost 3 bases, leaving 3 bases of the junction unmatched. CDR1 is KGHSH and CDR2 is LQKENI in the germline V gene.

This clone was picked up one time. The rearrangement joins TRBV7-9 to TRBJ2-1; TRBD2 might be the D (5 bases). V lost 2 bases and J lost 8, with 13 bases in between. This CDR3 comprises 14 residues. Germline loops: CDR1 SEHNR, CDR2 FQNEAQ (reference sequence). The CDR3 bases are TGTGCCAGCAGCTTAAGGTCACTAGTCCATGAGCAGTTCTTC. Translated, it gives CASSLRSLVHEQFF.

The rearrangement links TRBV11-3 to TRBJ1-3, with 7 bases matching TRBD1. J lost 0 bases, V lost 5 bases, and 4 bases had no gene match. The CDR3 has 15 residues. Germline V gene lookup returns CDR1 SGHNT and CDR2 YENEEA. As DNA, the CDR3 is TGTGCCAGCAGCAGGGACAGTAGCTCTGGAAACACCATATATTTT. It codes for CASSRDSSSGNTIYF.

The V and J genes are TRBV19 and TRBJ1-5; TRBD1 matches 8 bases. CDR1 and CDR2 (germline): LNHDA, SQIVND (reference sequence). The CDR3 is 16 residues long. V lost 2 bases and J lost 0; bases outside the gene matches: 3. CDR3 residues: CASSITGGSSNQPQHF. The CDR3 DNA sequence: TGTGCCAGTAGTATAACAGGGGGAAGTAGCAATCAGCCCCAGCATTTT.

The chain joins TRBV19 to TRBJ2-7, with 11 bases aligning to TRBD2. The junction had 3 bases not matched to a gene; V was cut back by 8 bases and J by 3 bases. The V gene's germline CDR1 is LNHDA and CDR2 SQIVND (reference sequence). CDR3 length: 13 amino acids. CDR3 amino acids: CASGGTSGYEQYF. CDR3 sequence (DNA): TGTGCCAGTGGCGGGACTAGCGGCTACGAGCAGTACTTC. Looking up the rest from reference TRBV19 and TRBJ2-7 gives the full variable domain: DGGITQSPKYLFRKEGQNVTLSCEQNLNHDAMYWYRQDPGQGLRLIYYSQIVNDFQKGDIAEGYSVSREKKESFPLTVTSAQKNPTAFYLCASGGTSGYEQYFGPGTRLTVT.

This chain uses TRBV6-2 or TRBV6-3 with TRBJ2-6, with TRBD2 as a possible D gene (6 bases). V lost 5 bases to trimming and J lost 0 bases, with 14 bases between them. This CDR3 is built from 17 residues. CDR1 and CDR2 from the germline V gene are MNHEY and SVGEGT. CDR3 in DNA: TGTGCCAGCAGTACTTGGGAGGCGCGCTCTGGGGCCAACGTCCTGACTTTC. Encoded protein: CASSTWEARSGANVLTF.

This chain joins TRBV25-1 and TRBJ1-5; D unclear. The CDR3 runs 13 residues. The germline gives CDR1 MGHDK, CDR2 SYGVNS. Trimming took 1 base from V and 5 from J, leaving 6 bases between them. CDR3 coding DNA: TGTGCCAGCAGTGAATCCGACTATCAGCCCCAGCATTTT. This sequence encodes CASSESDYQPQHF.

The CDR3 loop reads CASSLEGATKNTEAFF. The CDR3 DNA sequence: TGCGCCAGCAGCTTGGAGGGGGCAACCAAGAACACTGAAGCTTTCTTT. The chain couples TRBV5-1 to TRBJ1-1, with TRBD1 matching over 7 bases. This CDR3 spans 16 amino acids. Trimming took 0 bases from V and 1 from J; bases not matched to a gene: 6. CDR1 and CDR2 from the germline V gene are SGHRS and YFSETQ.

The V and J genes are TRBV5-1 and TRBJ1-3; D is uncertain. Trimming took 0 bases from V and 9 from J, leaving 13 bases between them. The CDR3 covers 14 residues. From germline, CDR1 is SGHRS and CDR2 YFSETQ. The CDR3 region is CASSLGGNDGTIYF. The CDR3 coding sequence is TGCGCCAGCAGCTTGGGAGGGAATGATGGCACCATATATTTT.

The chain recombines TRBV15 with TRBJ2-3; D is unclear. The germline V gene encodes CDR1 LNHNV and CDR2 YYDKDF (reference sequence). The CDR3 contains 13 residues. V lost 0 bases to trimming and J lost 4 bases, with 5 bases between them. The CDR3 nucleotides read TGTGCCACCAGCAGAGATCTAGCAGATACGCAGTATTTT. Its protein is CATSRDLADTQYF.